The source of this TCR beta chain is a study of graft-versus-host responses after intestinal transplantation (dated by TCRdb to about 2021). Background for the entire study: Multivisceral, liver-intestinal, or isolated intestinal transplants were received by the recipients. Every recipient was given anti-thymocyte globulin induction, then maintenance tacrolimus and steroids for around three years. A peak of at least 4% donor T cells among recipient peripheral blood mononuclear cells was the definition used for donor T cell macrochimerism. To identify alloreactive clones, pre-transplant mixed lymphocyte reaction products were sequenced and compared with unstimulated pre-transplant donor and recipient T cells. A cohort of fewer than 25 intestinal transplant recipients, including one retransplant, was enrolled, and a few patients lacking pretransplant specimens were excluded. Graft-versus-host and host-versus-graft alloreactive T cell clones were tracked in the graft, circulation and bone marrow after intestinal transplantation using bulk TCR-beta CDR3 sequencing. Instead of going to the commercial service, samples from a few later patients were sequenced in-house on an Illumina MiSeq and processed with MiXCR.

Libraries were built with the immunoSEQ multiplex PCR assay. For most patients, genomic DNA was isolated with the Qiagen DNeasy Blood and Tissue Kit and shipped frozen to Adaptive Biotechnologies for TCR sequencing. For most patients, high-throughput TCR-beta CDR3 sequencing of genomic DNA was performed by Adaptive Biotechnologies. The original pipeline was this. Adaptive's ImmunoSEQ software was the source of the TCR sequencing data for around 20 patients, while three other patients were processed with MiXCR and VDJtools. To correct CD4 versus CD8 sorting errors, any sequence found in both subsets at a frequency ratio below 5:1 was removed. CDR3 nucleotide sequences shared by donor and recipient were removed because the origin of these sequences could not be assigned. To be classed as alloreactive, a clone needed at least 2-fold expansion over unstimulated cells and a minimum CFSE-low frequency of 0.002% (template counts) or 0.001% (read counts). Clones were considered mappable if detected in sequenced pre-transplant spleen, lymph node, or MLR CFSE-low populations of the donor or recipient. Cumulative frequency of alloreactive clones was calculated as a percentage of all sequences weighted by copy number. The table was pulled from immuneACCESS by TCRdb, which kept in-frame rearrangements only. Such tables lose some clones; where checked, under half of the loss comes from unresolved V genes, and the rest has no known cause. D and trimming were read from the DNA, whereas the V and J calls and clone size are those reported in that table. The sample table holds about 88,000 clones, of which approximately 90% were seen once. Clones ranked in the top ten supply 0.35% of the sample.

V is cut back by 1 base and J by 0 bases, with 0 bases in the junction unmatched. Including the terminal cysteine and phenylalanine, the CDR3 comprises 14 residues. The DNA shown is the 42-base CDR3, in frame from base 1. Sequences LNHNV (CDR1) and YYDKDF (CDR2) are obtained from the germline V gene (reference sequence). In light of the paper, this sample's time point label describes: cells obtained before transplantation from donor or recipient. CD3+CD4+ and CD3+CD8+ populations were FACS-sorted from unstimulated pre-transplant donor and recipient cells taken from spleen or lymph nodes. Remarks on this clone: Its antigen has not been determined. Base qualities are not recorded, but no much larger clone differs from it by a single base.

Broader findings and caveats from the paper: In the allografts of patients with donor T cell macrochimerism, GvH to HvG T cell clonal ratios were high. GvH clones were detected in recipient bone marrow, and some of these GvH clones were observed earlier in ileal mucosa or blood, consistent with an intestinal mucosal origin. The relatively low number and heterogeneity of intestinal transplant patients limited the conclusions. Early after transplant, peak levels of circulating GvH clones were associated with declines in HvG clones.

Recombination linked TRBV15 to TRBJ2-7; 7 of the junction bases match TRBD2. The sample here was unstimulated CD4+ T cells sorted from spleen or lymph node cells, taken before transplant. This TCR derives from a human donor who was the organ donor for an intestinal transplant. In nucleotide form, the sequence is TGTGCCACCAGCAGAGGCGGGAGCTCCTACGAGCAGTACTTC. Its translation is CATSRGGSSYEQYF. The entire variable domain, with the stretches around the CDR3 drawn from the reference TRBV15 and TRBJ2-7 proteins, is DAMVIQNPRYQVTQFGKPVTLSCSQTLNHNVMYWYQQKSSQAPKLLFHYYDKDFNNEADTPDNFQSRRPNTSFCFLDIRSPGLGDTAMYLCATSRGGSSYEQYFGPGTRLTVT.